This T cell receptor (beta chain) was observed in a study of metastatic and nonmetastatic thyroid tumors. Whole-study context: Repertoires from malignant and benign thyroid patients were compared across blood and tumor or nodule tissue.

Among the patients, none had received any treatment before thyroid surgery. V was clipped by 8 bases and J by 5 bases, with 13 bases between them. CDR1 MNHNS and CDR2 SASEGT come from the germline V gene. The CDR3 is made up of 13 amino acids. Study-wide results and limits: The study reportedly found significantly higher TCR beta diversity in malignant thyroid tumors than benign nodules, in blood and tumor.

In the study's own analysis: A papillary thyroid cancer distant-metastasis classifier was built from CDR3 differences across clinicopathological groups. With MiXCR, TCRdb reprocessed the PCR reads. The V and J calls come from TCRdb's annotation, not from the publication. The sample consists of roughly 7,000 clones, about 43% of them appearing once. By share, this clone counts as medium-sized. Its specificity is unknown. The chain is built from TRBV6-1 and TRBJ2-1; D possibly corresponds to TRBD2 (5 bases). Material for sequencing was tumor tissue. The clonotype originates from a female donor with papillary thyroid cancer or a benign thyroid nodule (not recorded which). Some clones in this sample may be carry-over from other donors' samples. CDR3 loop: CASGERKNNEQFF. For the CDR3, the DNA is TGTGCCAGCGGGGAGAGGAAGAACAATGAGCAGTTCTTC.